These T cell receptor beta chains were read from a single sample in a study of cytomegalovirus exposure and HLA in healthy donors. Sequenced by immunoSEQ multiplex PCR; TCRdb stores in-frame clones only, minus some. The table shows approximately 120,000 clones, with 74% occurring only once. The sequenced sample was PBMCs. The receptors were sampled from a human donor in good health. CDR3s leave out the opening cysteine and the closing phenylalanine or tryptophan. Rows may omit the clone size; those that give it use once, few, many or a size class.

ASSLALQGATNSPLH | . | TRBJ1-6 | 15 | TRBV7-2
ASSSQTSFDEQY | once | TRBJ2-7 | 12 | TRBV19
ASRELGAEQY | . | TRBJ2-7 | 10 | TRBV28
ASSQDASGGLRETQY | . | TRBJ2-5 | 15 | TRBV4-1
ASSLIGPPGDEQF | . | TRBJ2-1 | 13 | TRBV11-3
ASSSGGAPGETQY | . | TRBJ2-5 | 13 | TRBV5-1
ASSKLAGGNYEQY | few | TRBJ2-7 | 13 | TRBV7-9
ASSLTTALNSPLH | . | TRBJ1-6 | 13 | TRBV5-4
ASLVSSSYEQY | . | TRBJ2-7 | 11 | TRBV6-1
ASSPQQGGTEAF | . | TRBJ1-1 | 12 | TRBV9
ASSPQRFGASYGYT | . | TRBJ1-2 | 14 | TRBV27
ASSQDGSNTEAF | . | TRBJ1-1 | 12 | TRBV4-1
ASSTGQGFYEQY | . | TRBJ2-7 | 12 | TRBV9
ASRDWNYEQY | . | TRBJ2-7 | 10 | TRBV2
ASTRTGLTAEAF | . | TRBJ1-1 | 12 | TRBV28
ASSFGLAGAYEQY | . | TRBJ2-7 | 13 | TRBV7-8
ATSRGDREDEKLF | . | TRBJ1-4 | 13 | TRBV15
ASSPEAGGLRV | . | TRBJ2-1 | 11 | TRBV6-5
ASSFSGPHTEAF | . | TRBJ1-1 | 12 | TRBV7-2
ASSARTSPNTGELF | . | TRBJ2-2 | 14 | TRBV7-9
SARDWDEQF | . | TRBJ2-1 | 9 | TRBV20-1
ASRQGKTGRSPLH | . | TRBJ1-6 | 13 | TRBV6-5
ASSYFSAYGYT | once | TRBJ1-2 | 11 | TRBV6-9
ASPPRSQGRMYTEAF | . | TRBJ1-1 | 15 | TRBV28
ASRGTGGLNSPLH | . | TRBJ1-6 | 13 | TRBV18
ASSTTVNTEAF | . | TRBJ1-1 | 11 | TRBV6-1